Following are 28 T cell receptor beta chains from one sample sequenced in a study of lymphopenia after photon versus proton radiotherapy (dated by TCRdb to about 2019). The protocol used for the library was the immunoSEQ multiplex PCR assay. TCRdb obtained this table from immuneACCESS and retained in-frame rearrangements with V and J assigned. These tables miss some clones; where compared with another copy, unresolved V genes account for less than half of the shortfall, and the remainder is unexplained. This sample lists some 40,000 clones; about 86% were detected once. The ten largest clones represent around a tenth of the sample. This specimen consisted of peripheral blood, obtained from a patient treated with proton-based radiotherapy. These receptors originate from a woman in her seventies with pancreatic cancer. Some clones in this sample may be carry-over from other donors' samples.

The rearrangement uses TRBV5-1 and TRBJ1-4; 7 bases line up with TRBD1. V lost 5 bases, J lost 3 bases, and 4 bases stayed unmatched. The germline V gene has CDR1 SGHRS and CDR2 YFSETQ. The CDR3 totals 14 residues. This CDR3 is CASSPGQSNEKLFF. CDR3 DNA sequence: TGCGCCAGCAGTCCGGGACAGTCTAATGAAAAACTGTTTTTT.

This chain joins TRBV4-3 and TRBJ2-5, with D tentatively TRBD2 (6 bases). Germline V gives CDR1 LGHNA, CDR2 YSLEER. The length of the CDR3 is 16 residues. V lost 0 bases to trimming and J lost 2 bases, with 13 bases between them. This CDR3 reads CASSQEGGRAQETQYF. CDR3 coding DNA: TGCGCCAGCAGCCAAGAGGGAGGACGGGCACAAGAGACCCAGTACTTC.

The chain carries TRBV4-2 and TRBJ1-1, with no clear D. Trimming cost V 3 bases and J 1 base, with 9 bases left between them. CDR3 length equals 14 residues. Germline V gives CDR1 LGHNA, CDR2 YNFKEQ. CDR3 region: CASSQLTENTEAFF. The CDR3 DNA follows: TGTGCCAGCAGCCAGCTTACAGAGAACACTGAAGCTTTCTTT.

The chain links TRBV28 to TRBJ2-2, with D possibly TRBD1 on 5 matching bases. CDR3 length: 16 amino acids. With 2 bases removed from V and 1 base from J, the gap between germline ends came to 11 bases. Germline assignment: CDR1 MDHEN and CDR2 SYDVKM. This CDR3 reads CASSLGGARNTGELFF. The CDR3 bases are TGTGCCAGCAGTTTAGGTGGGGCGAGGAACACCGGGGAGCTGTTTTTT.

This clone has a single count. V and J are TRBV2 and TRBJ1-3; a possible D gene is TRBD1 (5 bases). V was pared by 6 bases and J by 0 bases, with 15 bases between. Germline V CDR1 and CDR2: SNHLY, FYNNEI. This CDR3 contains 16 residues. The CDR3 loop is CASRDRGVLSGNTIYF. Here the CDR3 DNA reads TGTGCCAGCAGGGACCGGGGGGTGCTCTCTGGAAACACCATATATTTT.

This chain connects TRBV9 to TRBJ2-3; possible D gene TRBD1, 6 bases. The CDR3 sequence is 14 residues long. From germline, CDR1 is SGDLS and CDR2 YYNGEE. Between the trimmed V and J ends, which lost 4 bases and 3 bases, there was a span of 12 bases. The CDR3, as DNA: TGTGCCAGCAGCCCTACAGGGAAGACAGATACGCAGTATTTT. This sequence encodes CASSPTGKTDTQYF.

The chain couples TRBV5-1 to TRBJ2-1; 8 bases match TRBD2. V shed 0 bases and J 5 bases; nucleotides not matched to a gene: 7. The CDR3 spans 16 residues. CDR1 SGHRS and CDR2 YFSETQ come from the germline V gene. The CDR3 sequence is CASSLAIAGYNNEQFF. CDR3 in DNA: TGCGCCAGCAGCTTGGCCATAGCGGGATACAACAATGAGCAGTTCTTC.

The rearrangement links TRBV5-1 to TRBJ2-5; D not resolved. Trimming pared 1 base from V and 5 bases from J, leaving 18 bases between. Germline-derived CDR1 and CDR2 are SGHRS and YFSETQ. There are 16 residues in the CDR3. CDR3 DNA: TGCGCCAGCAGCTTGACCCGGCCGGGTGGTCTGGAGACCCAGTACTTC. It specifies CASSLTRPGGLETQYF.

This chain uses TRBV7-2 with TRBJ2-1; TRBD2 matches 10 bases. CDR3 length: 15 amino acids. Trimming at V came to 6 bases and at J to 4 bases, leaving 6 bases not matched to a gene. Germline CDR1 and CDR2: SGHTA and FQGNSA. CDR3 amino acids: CASRPGTSEYNEQFF. The CDR3 nucleotides are TGTGCCAGCAGGCCAGGGACTAGCGAATACAATGAGCAGTTCTTC.

The chain joins TRBV28 to TRBJ2-5; 9 bases agree with TRBD1. This CDR3 region has 14 residues. Germline V gives CDR1 MDHEN, CDR2 SYDVKM. V gave up 5 bases and J gave up 5 bases; unmatched junction bases: 6. The CDR3 here is CASSTTGGEETQYF. The CDR3 DNA sequence: TGTGCCAGCAGTACGACAGGGGGAGAGGAGACCCAGTACTTC.

The chain uses TRBV18 and TRBJ1-4, with TRBD1 as a possible D gene (6 bases). Germline values: CDR1 KGHSH, CDR2 LQKENI. This CDR3 is built from 13 residues. Trimming removed 8 bases at V and 3 bases at J, with 10 bases between. The CDR3 loop reads CASTRTANEKLFF. Here the CDR3 DNA reads TGTGCCAGCACCAGGACAGCTAATGAAAAACTGTTTTTT.

The genes are TRBV7-2 and TRBJ1-2; D is possibly TRBD1 (5 bases). The CDR3 consists of 19 residues. Deletions cut 4 bases from V and 5 bases from J, with 29 bases between. CDR1 is SGHTA, CDR2 FQGNSA, per germline. The CDR3, as DNA: TGTGCCAGCAGCTCGCCCGGGGGGTCAGGTGAGCCCCAAACTTATGGCTACACCTTC. Protein product: CASSSPGGSGEPQTYGYTF.

V usage is TRBV19 and J usage is TRBJ1-3, with no clear D. Looked up from germline, CDR1 is LNHDA and CDR2 is SQIVND (reference sequence). The CDR3 runs to 16 residues. Trimming shortened V by 5 bases and J by 0 bases, and 14 bases separated the two germline ends. CDR3 residues: CASSVSRTISGNTIYF. The CDR3 nucleotides read TGTGCCAGTAGTGTAAGCAGGACCATCTCTGGAAACACCATATATTTT.

This clone was counted between two and nine times. This chain uses TRBV5-4 with TRBJ2-7; D remains ambiguous. The V end lost 0 bases, the J end lost 6 bases, and 7 bases lay between the germline ends. Germline CDR1 reads SGHNT; CDR2 reads YYREEE (reference sequence). This CDR3 is 12 amino acids long. The CDR3 loop reads CASSLVVGEQYF. The DNA for the CDR3 is TGTGCCAGCAGCTTGGTTGTGGGCGAGCAGTACTTC.

This chain connects TRBV5-6 to TRBJ2-7; D assignment may be TRBD1 or TRBD2 (5 bases each). Trimming shortened V by 4 bases and J by 3 bases, and 11 bases separated the two germline ends. This CDR3 has 13 amino acids. CDR1 SGHDT and CDR2 YYEEEE come from the germline V gene. CDR3 nucleotides: TGTGCCAGCAGCCAAGGGACCCTCTACGAGCAGTACTTC. The encoded protein is CASSQGTLYEQYF.

The chain combines TRBV5-1 with TRBJ2-1, with D unresolved. Trimming took off 5 bases at V and 4 bases at J, with 16 bases between the two ends. The length of the CDR3 is 15 residues. The germline gives CDR1 SGHRS, CDR2 YFSETQ. CDR3 protein: CASRTSVEDYNEQFF. CDR3 DNA: TGCGCCAGCAGAACTTCGGTCGAGGATTACAATGAGCAGTTCTTC.

This clone was picked up a small number of times. DNA for the CDR3: TGTGCCAGTAGCCTCGACAGGGGGAACACTGAAGCTTTCTTT. It translates to CASSLDRGNTEAFF. This rearrangement joins TRBV19 to TRBJ1-1, with 8 bases matching TRBD1. This CDR3 is built from 14 residues. Per germline, CDR1 LNHDA and CDR2 SQIVND (reference sequence). V was pared by 6 bases and J by 1 base, with 4 bases of the junction left unmatched.

The rearrangement joins TRBV28 to TRBJ1-5; D is unresolved. CDR1 and CDR2 (germline): MDHEN, SYDVKM. V gave up 3 bases and J gave up 5 bases, with 11 bases separating them. The CDR3 runs to 14 residues. CDR3 nucleotide sequence: TGTGCCAGCAGTTTTACCTTATTTTATCAGCCCCAGCATTTT. Translated: CASSFTLFYQPQHF.

V usage is TRBV11-3 and J usage is TRBJ2-1, with 7 bases aligning to TRBD2. V lost 1 base to trimming and J lost 2 bases; unmatched junction nucleotides: 2. The CDR3 has 15 amino acids. Germline V gene lookup returns CDR1 SGHNT and CDR2 YENEEA. CDR3 loop: CASSLAGGPYNEQFF. The CDR3 bases are TGTGCCAGCAGCTTAGCGGGAGGCCCCTACAATGAGCAGTTCTTC.

The chain links TRBV9 to TRBJ2-7; 7 bases are shared with TRBD2. The germline gives CDR1 SGDLS, CDR2 YYNGEE. Trimming cost V 2 bases and J 3 bases; bases outside gene matches: 11. The CDR3 runs to 16 residues. The CDR3 loop is CASSVLGRGNHYEQYF. CDR3 in DNA: TGTGCCAGCAGCGTCCTGGGGCGGGGGAATCACTACGAGCAGTACTTC.

The V call is TRBV5-6, the J call TRBJ1-1, with D perhaps matching TRBD1 (6 bases). Trimming pared 0 bases from V and 3 bases from J, leaving 9 bases between. The CDR3 is made up of 14 amino acids. The germline CDR1 and CDR2 sequences are SGHDT and YYEEEE. CDR3 nucleotide sequence: TGTGCCAGCAGCTTGGATCAGGGGTACACTGAAGCTTTCTTT. Protein product: CASSLDQGYTEAFF.

The chain couples TRBV12-2 to TRBJ2-3; the D call in the table, TRBD2, was not verified against the DNA. TRBV12-2 corresponds to a pseudogene. The CDR3 is made up of 17 amino acids. CDR3 sequence reads: CASRLVCTEESTDTQYF. CDR3 in DNA: TGTGCAAGTCGCTTAGTCTGTACGGAGGAGAGCACAGATACGCAGTATTTT.

This clone turned up a few times. This chain uses TRBV6-5 with TRBJ1-1, with D possibly matching TRBD1 (6 bases). The CDR3 sequence is 15 residues long. The V gene lost 7 bases and the J gene lost 0 bases, with 15 bases spanning the gap. Germline-derived CDR1 and CDR2 are MNHEY and SVGAGI. The CDR3 spells CASIPQGNMNTEAFF. The CDR3 DNA follows: TGTGCCAGCATCCCTCAGGGGAATATGAACACTGAAGCTTTCTTT.

This clone showed up just a few times. This sequence joins TRBV11-2 and TRBJ2-1, with TRBD2 matching over 9 bases. This CDR3 spans 14 amino acids. V lost 5 bases and J lost 8; bases outside the gene matches: 7. The germline gives CDR1 SGHAT, CDR2 FQNNGV. CDR3 DNA: TGTGCCAGCAGCCTGGGACTAGCCCCGGATGAGCAGTTCTTC. Translated, it gives CASSLGLAPDEQFF.

This chain uses TRBV29-1 with TRBJ2-1; the D gene is possibly TRBD2 (6 bases). The germline V gene has CDR1 SQVTM and CDR2 ANQGSEA. The CDR3 totals 14 residues. V was trimmed by 7 bases and J by 6 bases, leaving 19 bases between them. The CDR3 bases are TGCAGCGCCACGGGACTTACCTTCTCCAATGAGCAGTTCTTC. Translated, it gives CSATGLTFSNEQFF.

This chain uses TRBV19 with TRBJ2-3; no reliable D call. The germline V gene has CDR1 LNHDA and CDR2 SQIVND (reference sequence). CDR3 length: 13 amino acids. V lost 3 bases and J lost 1, with 5 bases in between. The CDR3 region has the DNA TGTGCCAGTAGTATGTCGGGCACAGATACGCAGTATTTT. Its protein product is CASSMSGTDTQYF.

Comments on this clone: Additional DNA sequences in this sample encode the identical CDR3. The genes are TRBV9 and TRBJ2-3; 15 bases are shared with TRBD2. The trim removed 2 bases at V and 4 bases at J, leaving 2 bases unmatched. Germline loops: CDR1 SGDLS, CDR2 YYNGEE. CDR3 length equals 16 residues. The CDR3 here is CASSVGLAGGADTQYF. The CDR3, as DNA: TGTGCCAGCAGCGTGGGACTAGCGGGAGGCGCAGATACGCAGTATTTT.

The chain couples TRBV7-6 to TRBJ2-5; TRBD1 aligns across 8 bases. The CDR3 has 13 amino acids. The V and J ends lost 4 bases and 5 bases, in that order; junction bases with no gene match: 3. Germline CDR1 and CDR2: SGHVS and FNYEAQ. The DNA of the CDR3 is TGTGCCAGCAGCTCAGGGGGCGCGGAGACCCAGTACTTC. Translation: CASSSGGAETQYF.